This T cell receptor beta chain was captured in a study of blood T cell repertoires in COVID-19. The wider study: PBMCs, B-cell-depleted T cells, or T cells provided the cDNA or gDNA that made up the material.

V lost 4 bases to trimming and J lost 5 bases; unmatched junction nucleotides: 6. Germline loops: CDR1 KGHSH, CDR2 LQKENI. The CDR3 has 14 residues. Measured with immunoSEQ multiplex PCR; TCRdb has only the in-frame clones, and not every one. The data hold approximately 300,000 clones, with about 88% observed a single time. The chain employs TRBV18 and TRBJ2-5; 8 bases map to TRBD2. Sequenced sample: PBMCs or T cells enriched from blood (not recorded which). This TCR was recovered from a man aged 60 to 75 who had recovered from COVID-19. CDR3 amino acids: CASSLSAGAETQYF. CDR3 bases: TGTGCCAGCTCACTTTCAGCGGGAGCGGAGACCCAGTACTTC.